The next 30 T cell receptor beta chains were all read from a single sample in a study of monozygotic twins with inflammatory bowel disease. TCRdb processed the 5' RACE reads again and assigns one entry to each CDR3 protein, with no DNA. The data show 420,000 or so distinct CDR3 sequences, and the top ten clones hold approximately 2.3%. Source material: blood. The receptors stem from a human donor with ulcerative colitis or Crohn's disease, or a healthy co-twin of an affected twin (not recorded which).

The chain employs TRBV30 and TRBJ2-7; the TRBD1 assignment by TCRdb is unverifiable without DNA. The germline CDR1 and CDR2 sequences are GTSNPN and SVGIG (reference sequence). The CDR3 spans 17 residues. CDR3 residues: CAWSGAGTGNSGYEQYF.

This chain connects TRBV4-3 to TRBJ2-1; TCRdb names TRBD2, which stays unverified in the absence of DNA. This CDR3 region has 18 residues. The V gene's germline CDR1 is LGHNA and CDR2 YSLEER. The CDR3 region is CASSQGTSGRGTYNEQFF.

The V call is TRBV5-5, the J call TRBJ2-3; the TCRdb call, TRBD2, lacks DNA for checking. The CDR3 consists of 15 residues. Germline CDR1 reads SGHKS; CDR2 reads YYEKEE (reference sequence). CDR3 loop: CASSWVSGAADTQYF.

The rearrangement uses TRBV12-3 or TRBV12-4 and TRBJ2-7; as DNA is missing, the TRBD1 call by TCRdb cannot be tested. CDR3 length: 17 residues. CDR3 sequence: CASSLRYAGTGGNEQYF.

V usage is TRBV9 and J usage is TRBJ2-5; TCRdb's assignment of TRBD1 cannot be checked, as there is no DNA. The germline V gene encodes CDR1 SGDLS and CDR2 YYNGEE. This CDR3 has 15 residues. CDR3: CASSARRGSQETQYF.

This chain links TRBV6-1 with TRBJ2-3. CDR1 MNHNS and CDR2 SASEGT come from the germline V gene. The CDR3 is 12 residues long. The CDR3 loop is CASQTYTDTQYF.

This chain connects TRBV6-4 to TRBJ1-1. CDR1 is MRHNA, CDR2 SNTAGT, per germline. CDR3 length: 16 amino acids. CDR3 sequence reads: CASSMDGGYMNTEAFF.

The chain carries TRBV12-3 or TRBV12-4 and TRBJ2-5; TCRdb names TRBD1, which stays unverified in the absence of DNA. The CDR3 has 13 amino acids. The chain's CDR3 is CASSYGGRETQYF.

The chain uses TRBV5-6 and TRBJ1-3. The germline V gene encodes CDR1 SGHDT and CDR2 YYEEEE. The CDR3 sequence is 13 residues long. The CDR3: CASSHRSGNTIYF.

The chain's CDR3 is CASSFAETQYF. The chain uses TRBV5-1 and TRBJ2-5. There are 11 residues in the CDR3. Germline loops: CDR1 SGHRS, CDR2 YFSETQ.

The V call is TRBV12-3 or TRBV12-4, the J call TRBJ1-3; absent DNA, TCRdb's TRBD1 call cannot be checked. CDR3 length: 14 residues. The CDR3 spells CASSRPTAGNTIYF.

The chain joins TRBV5-1 to TRBJ2-6; the TCRdb D gene call, TRBD2, has no DNA to confirm it. This CDR3 is built from 17 residues. Germline loops: CDR1 SGHRS, CDR2 YFSETQ. The CDR3 reads CASSSIGRVSGANVLTF.

The V call is TRBV25-1, the J call TRBJ2-7; TCRdb gives TRBD1 as the D gene, but with no DNA this cannot be confirmed. Germline lookup yields CDR1 MGHDK and CDR2 SYGVNS. The CDR3 contains 14 residues. The CDR3: CASRQGQGANEQYF.

The V gene is TRBV28, the J gene TRBJ2-7; absent DNA, TCRdb's TRBD1 call cannot be checked. Germline V gives CDR1 MDHEN, CDR2 SYDVKM. The CDR3 runs 14 residues. The CDR3 sequence is CASSSGGTAYEQYF.

The chain employs TRBV9 and TRBJ1-6; the TCRdb D gene call, TRBD1, has no DNA to confirm it. The CDR3 is 13 residues long. Germline V lookup: CDR1 SGDLS, CDR2 YYNGEE. Here the CDR3 reads CASSRQANSPLHF.

CDR3 sequence: CASRTGSWGEKLFF. The chain carries TRBV6-1 and TRBJ1-4; TCRdb names TRBD1, which stays unverified in the absence of DNA. The CDR3 loop spans 14 amino acids. Looked up from germline, CDR1 is MNHNS and CDR2 is SASEGT.

The chain has TRBV12-3 or TRBV12-4 and TRBJ1-5; with no DNA, the TCRdb D assignment of TRBD1 cannot be verified. The CDR3 consists of 14 residues. CDR3 region: CASSGGGRFGPQHF.

V usage is TRBV21-1 and J usage is TRBJ1-4; TCRdb returns TRBD1, unconfirmable since there is no DNA. TRBV21-1 is annotated as a pseudogene. This CDR3 is 16 amino acids long. The chain's CDR3 is CASSKQGALTNEKLFF.

This chain joins TRBV27 and TRBJ1-1. The CDR3 is made up of 13 amino acids. The V gene's germline CDR1 is MNHEY and CDR2 SMNVEV (reference sequence). CDR3 protein: CASRGGTRTEAFF.

The chain is built from TRBV5-1 and TRBJ1-4. The CDR3 extends over 14 amino acids. Per the germline V gene, CDR1 is SGHRS and CDR2 is YFSETQ. The CDR3 sequence is CASSLDRPIEKLFF.

The chain is built from TRBV7-2 and TRBJ2-3. Germline V gene lookup returns CDR1 SGHTA and CDR2 FQGNSA. The CDR3 spans 12 residues. The chain's CDR3 is CASSFGGDTQYF.

The rearrangement joins TRBV20-1 to TRBJ1-1; TCRdb's D call of TRBD1 is untestable without DNA. The CDR3 spans 14 residues. CDR1 is DFQATT and CDR2 is SNEGSKA in the germline V gene (reference sequence). This CDR3 is CSAPGQEGDTEAFF.

The chain recombines TRBV5-1 with TRBJ2-3; TCRdb picks TRBD2, but there is no DNA to check that call. This CDR3 comprises 18 residues. CDR1 and CDR2 from the germline V gene are SGHRS and YFSETQ. CDR3 amino acids: CASSLEPTSGGRGDTQYF.

J is TRBJ2-3 and V is TRBV19. This CDR3 region has 13 residues. Germline CDR1 and CDR2: LNHDA and SQIVND (reference sequence). CDR3 loop: CASSMVIGDTQYF.

The genes are TRBV21-1 and TRBJ2-1. TRBV21-1 counts as a pseudogene. The CDR3 totals 15 residues. CDR3 sequence reads: CASSMLRSSYNEQFF.

The V gene is TRBV11-1, the J gene TRBJ2-2; with no DNA, the TCRdb D assignment of TRBD1 cannot be verified. The CDR3 extends over 18 amino acids. Germline CDR1 SGHAT, CDR2 FQDESV (reference sequence). The CDR3 loop reads CASSLQKGGVRNTGELFF.

The chain combines TRBV3-1 with TRBJ2-1; the TCRdb D gene call, TRBD2, has no DNA to confirm it. From germline, CDR1 is LGHDT and CDR2 YNNKEL (reference sequence). The CDR3 is 13 amino acids. The chain's CDR3 is CASKTSGSNEQFF.

This chain connects TRBV6-5 to TRBJ2-1; as DNA is missing, the TRBD1 call by TCRdb cannot be tested. Germline V gene lookup returns CDR1 MNHEY and CDR2 SVGAGI. There are 13 residues in the CDR3. CDR3 residues: CASSYTLTSPLFF.

The chain couples TRBV7-2 to TRBJ1-1. In germline, CDR1 is SGHTA, CDR2 FQGNSA. The CDR3 consists of 14 residues. The CDR3 protein is CASSLDFFDTEAFF.

The chain uses TRBV4-3 and TRBJ2-7; no DNA is available, so the TRBD1 call from TCRdb remains unchecked. This CDR3 comprises 15 residues. Germline V lookup: CDR1 LGHNA, CDR2 YSLEER. CDR3 region: CASSQEPGATYEQYF.